The 25 T cell receptor beta chains below all came from one sample that was sequenced in a study of tumor and adjacent non-tumor tissue in lung cancer. The template was RNA from unsorted bulk tissue. The normal lung tissue was taken more than 3 cm from the tumor edge. The library came from three nested PCR rounds adapted from ARM-PCR protocols. In TCRdb, the multiplex PCR reads were re-called with MiXCR into one record per CDR3 protein. The data show 60,000 to 85,000 distinct CDR3 sequences, just over 75% seen once. Sequencing used distant non-tumor lung tissue. The receptor set was obtained from a man aged 65-85 years with non-small cell lung cancer.

In regard to this clonotype: Germline and junction disagree at one end, which may indicate a read error. The chain has TRBV29-1 and TRBJ2-6; 7 positions match TRBD2. This CDR3 is 14 amino acids long. Germline assignment: CDR1 SQVTM and CDR2 ANQGSEA. CDR3 region: CRVEAGAGANVLTF. The CDR3 DNA follows: TGTAGGGTTGAGGCGGGGGCTGGGGCCAACGTCCTGACTTTC.

As to this clonotype: Germline and junction disagree at one end, which may indicate a read error. The V call is TRBV11-3, the J call TRBJ2-1, with no clear D. Germline CDR1 is SGHNT and CDR2 is YENEEA. This CDR3 is built from 14 residues. The chain's CDR3 is CASSSDPSYKEQLF. The DNA of the CDR3 is TGTGCCAGCAGCTCAGATCCCTCCTACAAGGAGCAGCTCTTC.

Worth noting for this clonotype: An end of the junction does not agree with germline; a read error may underlie this. V usage is TRBV12-3 or TRBV12-4 and J usage is TRBJ1-4; D ambiguous. The CDR3 has 14 amino acids. The CDR3 DNA follows: TGTGCCAACAGTTTGAGCAGTCTAGGTGAAAAACTGTTTTTT. Amino acid sequence: CANSLSSLGEKLFF.

Comments on this clonotype: A read error may explain this, as a much larger clone is one base away. The CDR3 DNA reads TGTGCCAGCGGGGAACTAGCGGGGGCGGGAAATACGCAGTATTTT. Translating it yields CASGELAGAGNTQYF. The rearrangement joins TRBV28 to TRBJ2-3; 11 bases agree with TRBD2. With 8 bases clipped from V and 7 bases from J, the junction kept 11 bases outside the gene matches. The germline V gene has CDR1 MDHEN and CDR2 SYDVKM. The CDR3 consists of 15 residues. Drawing the rest from reference TRBV28 and TRBJ2-3, the complete variable domain is DVKVTQSSRYLVKRTGEKVFLECVQDMDHENMFWYRQDPGLGLRLIYFSYDVKMKEKGDIPEGYSVSREKKERFSLILESASTNQTSMYLCASGELAGAGNTQYFGPGTRLTVL.

V usage is TRBV11-2 and J usage is TRBJ2-1, with 7 bases lining up with TRBD2. This CDR3 is built from 14 residues. Germline CDR1 reads SGHAT; CDR2 reads FQNNGV. The trim removed 1 base at V and 9 bases at J, leaving 6 bases unmatched. In nucleotides, the CDR3 is TGTGCCAGCAGCTTAGCGGGGGGTGTCAGTGAGCAGTTCTTC. It codes for CASSLAGGVSEQFF.

Of note for this clonotype: The conserved phenylalanine or tryptophan normally closing the CDR3 is absent here, so this likely arose from a read error. This chain joins TRBV5-6 and TRBJ2-4; 10 nucleotides match TRBD1. Per the germline V gene, CDR1 is SGHDT and CDR2 is YYEEEE. J gave up 8 bases and V 4 bases, and 15 bases lay outside the gene matches. CDR3 length: 17 residues. CDR3 nucleotide sequence: TGTGCCAGCAGCACTACCGGGACAGGGGTCGTTGGAGACATTCAGTACTTG. Amino acids: CASSTTGTGVVGDIQYL.

This clonotype turned up a few times. The V gene is TRBV28, the J gene TRBJ2-5; unclear D gene. Germline V gene data show CDR1 as MDHEN and CDR2 as SYDVKM. The CDR3 consists of 14 residues. Between the trimmed V and J ends, which lost 3 bases and 5 bases, there was a span of 13 bases. CDR3 coding DNA: TGTGCCAGCAGTTTGTTAGGGTTCGGCGAGACCCAGTACTTC. Translation gives CASSLLGFGETQYF. Together with reference TRBV28 and TRBJ2-5, the CDR3 gives the full variable domain: DVKVTQSSRYLVKRTGEKVFLECVQDMDHENMFWYRQDPGLGLRLIYFSYDVKMKEKGDIPEGYSVSREKKERFSLILESASTNQTSMYLCASSLLGFGETQYFGPGTRLLVL.

This chain uses TRBV5-1 with TRBJ2-7; D is ambiguous. The CDR3 covers 13 residues. The V and J ends lost 4 bases and 1 base respectively, with 9 bases between them. Looked up from germline, CDR1 is SGHRS and CDR2 is YFSETQ. The CDR3 DNA follows: TGCGCCAGCAGCCCAGAACGGTCCTACGAGCAGTACTTC. Protein sequence: CASSPERSYEQYF.

This clonotype has a single count. An end of the junction differs from the germline gene, which may be a read error. This sequence joins TRBV12-3 or TRBV12-4 and TRBJ1-5; tentative D call: TRBD1 (5 bases). The CDR3 length is 15 residues. The CDR3 here is CASSLRTWGNQPQHF. CDR3 DNA: TGTGCCAGTAGTTTACGGACATGGGGCAATCAGCCCCAGCATTTT.

The V and J genes are TRBV20-1 and TRBJ1-2; the D is unclear. Germline CDR1 and CDR2: DFQATT and SNEGSKA (reference sequence). This CDR3 comprises 13 residues. V was pared by 6 bases and J by 5 bases, with 16 bases between. The CDR3 DNA reads as TGCAGTGCCCCGGCATGTATTGGTTATGGCTACACCTTC. Its translation is CSAPACIGYGYTF.

The chain joins TRBV29-1 to TRBJ2-3; a possible D gene is TRBD1 (5 bases). V was cut by 8 bases and J by 6 bases, with 21 bases left in between. Germline loops: CDR1 SQVTM, CDR2 ANQGSEA. CDR3 length equals 14 residues. CDR3 DNA: TGCAGCATTGCGCGACAAGCTTCAGGGGATACGCAGTATTTT. Its protein product is CSIARQASGDTQYF.

In its sample, this clonotype was seen once. A much more abundant neighbour one base away suggests this may be a read error. The CDR3 DNA reads as TGTGCCAGCAGTGATGTTCCCTTGGGACAGGGGGCACGCTATATCTCCTACGAGCAGTACTTC. Translating it yields CASSDVPLGQGARYISYEQYF. This sequence joins TRBV6-1 and TRBJ2-7; 12 bases line up with TRBD1. This CDR3 comprises 21 residues. Per germline, CDR1 MNHNS and CDR2 SASEGT. Losses at the gene ends were 3 bases for V and 0 bases for J; bases not matched to a gene: 18.

The CDR3 DNA follows: TGTGCCAGCAGTCATACGGGAGCTTTCTACAATGAGCAGTTCTTC. Translation gives CASSHTGAFYNEQFF. V is TRBV5-6 and J is TRBJ2-1; D might be TRBD2 (6 bases). V dropped 5 bases and J dropped 3 bases, with 15 bases sitting between them. The CDR3 has 15 residues. Germline V lookup: CDR1 SGHDT, CDR2 YYEEEE.

In this sample, this clonotype turned up many times. The J gene is TRBJ2-7, the V gene TRBV10-1, with a possible D match to TRBD1 (5 bases). From germline, CDR1 is WNHNN and CDR2 SYGVQD (reference sequence). This CDR3 comprises 15 residues. The V and J ends lost 10 bases and 5 bases respectively, with 24 bases between them. The CDR3 sequence is CANPHLAGSVHEQYF. Written as DNA, the CDR3 is TGCGCCAACCCCCACCTCGCAGGGTCGGTCCACGAGCAGTACTTC.

On this clonotype itself: No conserved phenylalanine or tryptophan ends this CDR3, so it is likely a read error. The genes are TRBV5-5 and TRBJ2-5, with D unresolved. The CDR3 contains 13 residues. Germline values: CDR1 SGHKS, CDR2 YYEKEE (reference sequence). CDR3 residues: CASCLVSQETQYI. Written as DNA, the CDR3 is TGTGCCAGCTGCTTGGTCAGTCAGGAGACCCAGTACATC.

Turning to this clonotype: One end of the junction is discordant with germline, which a read error may explain. V is TRBV4-1 and J is TRBJ1-5; D unclear. The germline V gene encodes CDR1 MGHRA and CDR2 YSYEKL. There are 16 residues in the CDR3. CDR3: CASGQETTYSNQPQLF. The CDR3 nucleotides read TGCGCCAGCGGCCAAGAGACGACCTATAGCAATCAGCCCCAGCTTTTT.

A remark on this clonotype: The junction shows a germline mismatch at one end, possibly a read error. The genes are TRBV12-3 or TRBV12-4 and TRBJ2-3, with TRBD2 matching 10 bases. The CDR3 has 18 residues. The DNA for the CDR3 is TGTGCCAGCAGCCAAAGCGGGGGGGCCGAATATAGCACAGATACGCGGTATTTT. Its translation: CASSQSGGAEYSTDTRYF.

This chain uses TRBV5-5 with TRBJ2-5; D call uncertain. Germline CDR1 reads SGHKS; CDR2 reads YYEKEE (reference sequence). This CDR3 spans 13 amino acids. Deletions cut 0 bases from V and 14 bases from J, with 17 bases between. Here the CDR3 DNA reads TGTGCCAGCAGCTTGGTCAGTACGGAGACCCCTTACTTC. This translates into CASSLVSTETPYF. The variable domain in full, with the rest retrieved from reference TRBV5-5 and TRBJ2-5, is DAGVTQSPTHLIKTRGQQVTLRCSPISGHKSVSWYQQVLGQGPQFIFQYYEKEERGRGNFPDRFSARQFPNYSSELNVNALLLGDSALYLCASSLVSTETPYFGPGTRLLVL.

As for this clonotype: The junction shows a germline mismatch at one end, possibly a read error. V and J are TRBV11-2 and TRBJ1-2, with D possibly TRBD1 on 5 matching bases. This CDR3 comprises 14 residues. Germline V lookup: CDR1 SGHAT, CDR2 FQNNGV. The CDR3 region is CASSLGTGVISYTF. The DNA for the CDR3 is TGTGCCAGTAGCTTAGGAACAGGAGTCATTAGCTACACCTTC. Looking up the rest from reference TRBV11-2 and TRBJ1-2 gives the full variable domain: EAGVAQSPRYKIIEKRQSVAFWCNPISGHATLYWYQQILGQGPKLLIQFQNNGVVDDSQLPKDRFSAERLKGVDSTLKIQPAKLEDSAVYLCASSLGTGVISYTFGSGTRLTVV.

This clonotype is a singleton in its sample. This clone may be a read error of a much larger clone one base away. The V and J genes are TRBV25-1 and TRBJ2-1; the match to TRBD1 covers 7 bases. This CDR3 is 15 amino acids long. CDR1 MGHDK and CDR2 SYGVNS come from the germline V gene. The DNA of the CDR3 is TGTGCCAGAAGTGATCGGCAGGGGGCCTACAATGAGCAGTTCTTC. Protein sequence: CARSDRQGAYNEQFF.

Comment on this clonotype: A much larger clonotype is one base distant, so this may be a read error. The rearrangement links TRBV5-4 to TRBJ1-1; D not resolved. Germline assignment: CDR1 SGHNT and CDR2 YYREEE (reference sequence). This CDR3 region has 16 residues. The CDR3 here is CTSSLPLRNGNTEAFF. The CDR3 coding sequence is TGTACCAGCAGCTTGCCCCTTAGGAACGGGAACACTGAAGCTTTCTTT.

The V call is TRBV6-2 or TRBV6-3, the J call TRBJ2-2; D is ambiguous. The CDR3 extends over 11 amino acids. Germline CDR1 and CDR2: MNHEY and SVGEGT. Trimming removed 10 bases at V and 8 bases at J, with 11 bases between. Written as DNA, the CDR3 is TGTGCCATCAACGGGCCTGGGGAGCTGTTTTTT. The encoded protein is CAINGPGELFF.

In DNA, the CDR3 is TGTGCCAGCAGCTCCGTTGTCCTGGACAGGACCTACGATCAATACTTC. Translation: CASSSVVLDRTYDQYF. This chain connects TRBV5-6 to TRBJ2-7, with 7 bases aligning to TRBD1. V lost 3 bases, J lost 13 bases, and 22 bases stayed unmatched. This CDR3 comprises 16 residues. Germline lookup yields CDR1 SGHDT and CDR2 YYEEEE. Full variable domain (rest looked up from reference TRBV5-6 and TRBJ2-7): DAGVTQSPTHLIKTRGQQVTLRCSPKSGHDTVSWYQQALGQGPQFIFQYYEEEERQRGNFPDRFSGHQFPNYSSELNVNALLLGDSALYLCASSSVVLDRTYDQYFGPGTRLTVT.

This clonotype was observed at least ten times. This rearrangement joins TRBV6-5 to TRBJ2-7; 9 bases line up with TRBD1. From germline, CDR1 is MNHEY and CDR2 SVGAGI. V was pared by 6 bases and J by 7 bases, with 13 bases of the junction left unmatched. The CDR3 runs 15 residues. The CDR3 sequence is CASSEEQGAGSEQYF. DNA of the CDR3: TGTGCCAGCAGCGAAGAACAGGGGGCTGGGAGTGAGCAGTACTTC.

Turning to this clonotype: Since a much larger clone is just one base distant, this may be a read error. V is TRBV6-1 and J is TRBJ2-1, with D hard to call. CDR1 MNHNS and CDR2 SASEGT come from the germline V gene. Trimming shortened V by 4 bases and J by 2 bases, and 9 bases separated the two germline ends. The CDR3 covers 14 residues. For the CDR3, the DNA is TGTGCCAGCAGTGGAGTGGCCCCCTACAATGAGCAGTTCTTC. It specifies CASSGVAPYNEQFF.